This TCR beta chain was obtained from a study of cytomegalovirus exposure and HLA in healthy donors. The primer mix had 60 Vbeta and 13 Jbeta primers. Authors' analysis steps: Tens of millions of unique TCR beta chains, 9.5 million to 11 million of them shared, were counted by a later analysis. Profiled with immunoSEQ multiplex PCR; TCRdb holds only in-frame clones, not every one. D and trimming come from the DNA, and the V and J calls and clone size come from that table. The data hold under 200,000 clones, with around 90% observed a single time. Remarks on this clone: No antigen is known for it.

Whole-study findings and limits: A few chains tied to CMV proved CMV antigen-specific in vitro. With DRB1 most and HLA-C fewest, TCR association rates differed between HLA loci in a later analysis.

This sequence originates from a woman aged 25 to 45 in good health and CMV-seronegative. The source material was PBMCs.

In DNA, the CDR3 is TGTGCCAGCATTGGGGGAGGGACGGGAAGCTACGAGCAGTACTTC. Protein sequence: CASIGGGTGSYEQYF. This chain connects TRBV28 to TRBJ2-5; 7 bases align to TRBD2. The tail of the sequence fits TRBJ2-7 better, so the J call may be wrong. The CDR3 consists of 15 residues. Germline V gene sequence: CDR1 MDHEN, CDR2 SYDVKM.